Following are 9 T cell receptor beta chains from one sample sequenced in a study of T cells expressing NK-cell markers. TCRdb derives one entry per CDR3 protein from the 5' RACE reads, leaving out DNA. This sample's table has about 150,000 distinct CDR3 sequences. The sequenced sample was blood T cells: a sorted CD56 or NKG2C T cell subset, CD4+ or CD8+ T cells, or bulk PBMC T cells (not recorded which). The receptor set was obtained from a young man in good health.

CDR3 sequence reads: CSVETSASSYNEQFF. The chain couples TRBV29-1 to TRBJ2-1; TCRdb's D gene call, TRBD2, goes unchecked for lack of DNA. CDR1 is SQVTM, CDR2 ANQGSEA, per germline. There are 15 residues in the CDR3.

The CDR3 here is CSAPTSDTQYF. This chain uses TRBV20-1 with TRBJ2-3. The CDR3 sequence is 11 residues long. CDR1 and CDR2 from the germline V gene are DFQATT and SNEGSKA (reference sequence).

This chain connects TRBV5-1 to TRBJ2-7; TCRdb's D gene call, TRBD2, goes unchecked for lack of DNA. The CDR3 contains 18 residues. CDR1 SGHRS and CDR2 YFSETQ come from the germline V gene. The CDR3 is CASSVQTGTSKEGYEQYF.

Here the CDR3 reads CASSVLRDSGNTIYF. The V and J genes are TRBV27 and TRBJ1-3; the D call of TRBD1 rests on TCRdb alone, since no DNA is present to check it. From germline, CDR1 is MNHEY and CDR2 SMNVEV (reference sequence). The CDR3 has 15 amino acids.

The CDR3 sequence: CASSQEYGDFMGDTQYF. The chain recombines TRBV4-3 with TRBJ2-3. This CDR3 contains 17 residues. Germline V gene sequence: CDR1 LGHNA, CDR2 YSLEER.

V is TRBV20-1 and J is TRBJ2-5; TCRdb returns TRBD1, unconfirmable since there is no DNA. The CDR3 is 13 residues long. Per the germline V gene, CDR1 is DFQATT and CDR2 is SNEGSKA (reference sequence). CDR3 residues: CSASGRGRETQYF.

The chain's CDR3 is CASSPQGSNEKLFF. The genes are TRBV4-3 and TRBJ1-4; TCRdb proposes TRBD1, but this gene call is untestable without DNA. CDR1 is LGHNA, CDR2 YSLEER, per germline. The CDR3 totals 14 residues.

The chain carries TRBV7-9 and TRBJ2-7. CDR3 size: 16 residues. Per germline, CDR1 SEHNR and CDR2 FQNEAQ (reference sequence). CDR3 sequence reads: CATTLTGDITSYEQYF.

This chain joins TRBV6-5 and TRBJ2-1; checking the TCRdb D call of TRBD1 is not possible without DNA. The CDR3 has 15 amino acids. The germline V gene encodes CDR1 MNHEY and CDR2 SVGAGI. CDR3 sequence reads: CASSYSGSPGSEQFF.